The 9 T cell receptor beta chains listed next were all sequenced from one sample in a study of blood T cell repertoires in COVID-19. Using immunoSEQ multiplex PCR, the repertoire was profiled, and TCRdb retains in-frame clones only, with some absent. The repertoire holds roughly 330,000 clones, with approximately 88% as singletons. The sequenced material came from peripheral blood. Receptor source: a man between 18 and 29 years old who had recovered from COVID-19.

This sequence joins TRBV15 and TRBJ1-4; no clear D. Germline values: CDR1 LNHNV, CDR2 YYDKDF (reference sequence). The V and J ends lost 0 bases and 8 bases respectively, with 13 bases between them. This CDR3 contains 15 residues. The CDR3 is CATSRERGKEEKLFF. As DNA, the CDR3 is TGTGCCACCAGCAGAGAGCGCGGGAAGGAGGAAAAACTGTTTTTT.

The rearrangement links TRBV10-3 to TRBJ2-7, with 8 bases that match TRBD2. Germline V gene sequence: CDR1 ENHRY, CDR2 SYGVKD. CDR3 length: 13 residues. Trimming at V came to 6 bases and at J to 4 bases, leaving 5 bases not matched to a gene. The CDR3 DNA reads TGTGCCATCAGGCCGGGACTAGATTACGAGCAGTACTTC. It translates to CAIRPGLDYEQYF.

The chain carries TRBV27 and TRBJ2-4; 8 nucleotides match TRBD1. With V trimmed by 2 bases and J by 9 bases, 3 bases remained unmatched. There are 13 residues in the CDR3. Germline V gene sequence: CDR1 MNHEY, CDR2 SMNVEV (reference sequence). The CDR3 is CASSLTGGGIQYF. The CDR3 DNA is TGTGCCAGCAGTTTAACAGGGGGTGGCATTCAGTACTTC.

This chain uses TRBV27 with TRBJ2-1; D might be TRBD2 (7 bases). Germline V gene sequence: CDR1 MNHEY, CDR2 SMNVEV (reference sequence). This CDR3 has 14 amino acids. V was trimmed by 8 bases and J by 5 bases, leaving 16 bases between them. The CDR3, as DNA: TGTGCCAGCGCCACGAGGGGGGGAAACAATGAGCAGTTCTTC. This sequence encodes CASATRGGNNEQFF.

The rearrangement uses TRBV9 and TRBJ2-2; 9 bases align to TRBD2. Germline V gives CDR1 SGDLS, CDR2 YYNGEE. V trimming: 0 bases; J trimming: 7 bases; junction bases outside the gene matches: 10. The CDR3 length is 17 residues. The CDR3, as DNA: TGTGCCAGCAGCGTAGGCGGGCTAGCGGGGAAGTACGGGGAGCTGTTTTTT. As protein: CASSVGGLAGKYGELFF.

This chain links TRBV7-9 with TRBJ2-1; 9 bases agree with TRBD2. The V and J ends lost 3 bases and 3 bases, in that order; junction bases with no gene match: 3. The CDR3 has 15 residues. Germline V CDR1 and CDR2: SEHNR, FQNEAQ (reference sequence). DNA for the CDR3: TGTGCCAGCAGCTTCAGCGGGGGGAACTACAATGAGCAGTTCTTC. Amino acids: CASSFSGGNYNEQFF.

The rearrangement links TRBV29-1 to TRBJ2-5; 7 positions match TRBD1. In germline, CDR1 is SQVTM, CDR2 ANQGSEA. Trimming took 6 bases from V and 5 from J; bases not matched to a gene: 9. The CDR3 runs to 13 residues. CDR3 amino acids: CSVETGLAETQYF. In nucleotides, the CDR3 is TGCAGCGTCGAGACAGGGTTAGCGGAGACCCAGTACTTC.

The chain recombines TRBV21-1 with TRBJ1-2; the DNA was not used to check the table's D call, TRBD1. TRBV21-1 is termed a pseudogene. The CDR3 has 15 residues. The CDR3 coding sequence is TGTGCCAGCAGCCGTTTGGACAGACGTAACTATGGCTACACCTTC. Its translation is CASSRLDRRNYGYTF.

This clone has a single count. The chain couples TRBV7-9 to TRBJ2-3, with 12 bases matching TRBD1. Germline assignment: CDR1 SEHNR and CDR2 FQNEAQ (reference sequence). The CDR3 has 16 residues. V was clipped by 5 bases and J by 0 bases; unmatched bases: 3. This CDR3 reads CASSQGTGGSTDTQYF. CDR3 sequence (DNA): TGTGCCAGCAGCCAAGGGACAGGGGGCAGCACAGATACGCAGTATTTT.